This TCR beta chain was sequenced in a study of shared clonotypes between healthy human individuals. The CDR3 contains 11 residues. Germline CDR1 ENHRY, CDR2 SYGVKD. V dropped 6 bases and J dropped 11 bases, with 13 bases sitting between them. Only in-frame clones appear in the TCRdb table, and some are missing; sequencing was by immunoSEQ multiplex PCR. The repertoire holds about 560,000 clones, with about 80% as singletons. This clone was seen just once. Input material: PBMCs. The sequence came from a woman aged 40 to 55 in good health. Some clones in this sample may be carry-over from other donors' samples. This chain links TRBV10-3 with TRBJ1-1; D ambiguous. The CDR3 DNA sequence: TGTGCCATCAGCCAAGCGGCGGGGGCTTTCTTT. Its translation is CAISQAAGAFF.